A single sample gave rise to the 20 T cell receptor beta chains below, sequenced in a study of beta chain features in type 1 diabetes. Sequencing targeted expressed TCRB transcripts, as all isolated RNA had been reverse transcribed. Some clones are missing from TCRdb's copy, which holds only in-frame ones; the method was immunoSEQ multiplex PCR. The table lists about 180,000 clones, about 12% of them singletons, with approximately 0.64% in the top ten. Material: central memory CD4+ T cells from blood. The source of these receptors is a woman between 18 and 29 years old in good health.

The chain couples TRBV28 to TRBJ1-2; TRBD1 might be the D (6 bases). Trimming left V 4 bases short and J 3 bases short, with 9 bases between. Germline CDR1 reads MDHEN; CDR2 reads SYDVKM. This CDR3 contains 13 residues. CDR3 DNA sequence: TGTGCCAGCAGTTACCACAGGGACTATGGCTACACCTTC. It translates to CASSYHRDYGYTF.

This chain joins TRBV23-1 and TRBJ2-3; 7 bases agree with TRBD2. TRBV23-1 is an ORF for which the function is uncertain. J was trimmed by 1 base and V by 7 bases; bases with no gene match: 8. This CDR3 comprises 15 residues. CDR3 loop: CASISTRGGTDTQYF. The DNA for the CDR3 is TGCGCCAGCATTTCCACCCGGGGGGGCACAGATACGCAGTATTTT.

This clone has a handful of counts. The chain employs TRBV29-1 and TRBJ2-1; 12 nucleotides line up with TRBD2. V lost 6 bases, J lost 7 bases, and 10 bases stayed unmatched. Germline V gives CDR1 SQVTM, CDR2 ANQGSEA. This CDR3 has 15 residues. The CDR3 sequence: CSVDRLAGERNEQFF. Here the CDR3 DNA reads TGCAGCGTGGACAGACTAGCGGGAGAGAGGAATGAGCAGTTCTTC.

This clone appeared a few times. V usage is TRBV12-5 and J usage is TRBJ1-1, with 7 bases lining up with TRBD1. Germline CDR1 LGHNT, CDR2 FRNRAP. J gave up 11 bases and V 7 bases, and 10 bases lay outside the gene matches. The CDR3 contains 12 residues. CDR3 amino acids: CASAQQGSQAFF. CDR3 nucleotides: TGTGCTAGTGCCCAACAGGGGAGTCAGGCTTTCTTT.

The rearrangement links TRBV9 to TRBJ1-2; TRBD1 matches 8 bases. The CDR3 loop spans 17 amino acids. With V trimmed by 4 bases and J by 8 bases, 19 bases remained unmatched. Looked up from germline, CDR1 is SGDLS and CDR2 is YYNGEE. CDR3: CASSIHPGQEFGGGYTF. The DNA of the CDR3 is TGTGCCAGCAGCATCCACCCGGGACAGGAGTTCGGAGGAGGCTACACCTTC.

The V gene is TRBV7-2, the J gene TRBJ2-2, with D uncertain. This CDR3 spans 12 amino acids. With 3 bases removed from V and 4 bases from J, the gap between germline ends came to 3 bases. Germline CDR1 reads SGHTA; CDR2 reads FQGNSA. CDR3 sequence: CASSFSTGELFF. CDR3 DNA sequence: TGTGCCAGCAGCTTCTCCACCGGGGAGCTGTTTTTT.

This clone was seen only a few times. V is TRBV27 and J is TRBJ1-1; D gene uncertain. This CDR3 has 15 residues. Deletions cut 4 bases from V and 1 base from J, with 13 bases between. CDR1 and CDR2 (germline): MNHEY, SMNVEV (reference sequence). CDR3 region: CASSSIQIRNTEAFF. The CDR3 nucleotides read TGTGCCAGCAGTTCCATACAGATACGGAACACTGAAGCTTTCTTT.

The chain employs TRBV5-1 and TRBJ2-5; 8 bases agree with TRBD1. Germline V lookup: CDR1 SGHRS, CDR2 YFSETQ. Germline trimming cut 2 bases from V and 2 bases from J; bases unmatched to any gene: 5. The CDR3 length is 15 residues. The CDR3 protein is CASSFTGQGQETQYF. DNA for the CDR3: TGCGCCAGCAGCTTTACTGGACAGGGTCAAGAGACCCAGTACTTC.

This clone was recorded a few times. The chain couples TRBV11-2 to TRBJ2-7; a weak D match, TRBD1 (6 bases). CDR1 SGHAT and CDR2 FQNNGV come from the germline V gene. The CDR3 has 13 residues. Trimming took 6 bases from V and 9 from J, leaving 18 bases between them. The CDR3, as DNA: TGTGCCAGCAGAGGGTCCAGGGGACGTCCGCAGTACTTC. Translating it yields CASRGSRGRPQYF.

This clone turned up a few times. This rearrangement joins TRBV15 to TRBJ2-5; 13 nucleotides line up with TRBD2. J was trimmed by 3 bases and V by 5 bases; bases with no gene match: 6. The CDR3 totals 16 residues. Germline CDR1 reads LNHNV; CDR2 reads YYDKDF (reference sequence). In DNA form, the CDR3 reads TGTGCCACCAGCGCCTGGACTAGCGGGAGAAAAGAGACCCAGTACTTC. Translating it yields CATSAWTSGRKETQYF. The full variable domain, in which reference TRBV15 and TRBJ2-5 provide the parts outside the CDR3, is DAMVIQNPRYQVTQFGKPVTLSCSQTLNHNVMYWYQQKSSQAPKLLFHYYDKDFNNEADTPDNFQSRRPNTSFCFLDIRSPGLGDTAMYLCATSAWTSGRKETQYFGPGTRLLVL.

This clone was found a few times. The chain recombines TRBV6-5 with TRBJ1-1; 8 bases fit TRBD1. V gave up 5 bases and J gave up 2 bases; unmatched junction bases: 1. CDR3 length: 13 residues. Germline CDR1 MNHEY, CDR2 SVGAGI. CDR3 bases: TGTGCCAGCAGTGACAGGGGTAACACTGAAGCTTTCTTT. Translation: CASSDRGNTEAFF.

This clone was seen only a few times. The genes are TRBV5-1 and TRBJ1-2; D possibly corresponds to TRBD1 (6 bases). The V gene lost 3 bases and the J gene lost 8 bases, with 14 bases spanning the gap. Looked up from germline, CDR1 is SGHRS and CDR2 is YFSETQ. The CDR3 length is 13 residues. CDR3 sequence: CASSWDTAGGYTF. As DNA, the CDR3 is TGCGCCAGCAGCTGGGACACAGCTGGAGGCTACACCTTC.

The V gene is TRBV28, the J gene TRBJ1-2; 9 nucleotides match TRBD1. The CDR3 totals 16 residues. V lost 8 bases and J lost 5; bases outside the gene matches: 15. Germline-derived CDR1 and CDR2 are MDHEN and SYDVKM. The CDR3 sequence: CASRGTGPTRGYGYTF. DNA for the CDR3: TGTGCCAGCCGTGGGACAGGGCCAACGAGGGGTTATGGCTACACCTTC.

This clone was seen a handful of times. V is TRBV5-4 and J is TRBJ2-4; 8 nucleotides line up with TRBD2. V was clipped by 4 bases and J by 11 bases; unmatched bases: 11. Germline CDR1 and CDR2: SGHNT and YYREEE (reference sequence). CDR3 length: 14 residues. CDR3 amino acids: CASSPAVSGTLQYF. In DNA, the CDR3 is TGTGCCAGCAGCCCGGCGGTTAGCGGGACGCTTCAGTACTTC.

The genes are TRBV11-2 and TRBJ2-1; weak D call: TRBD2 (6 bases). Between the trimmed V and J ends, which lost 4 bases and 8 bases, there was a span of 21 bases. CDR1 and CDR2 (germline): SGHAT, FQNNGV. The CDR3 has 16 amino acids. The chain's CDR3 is CASSSGRDSYSHEQFF. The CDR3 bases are TGTGCCAGCAGCTCAGGTCGGGACTCCTACTCCCATGAGCAGTTCTTC.

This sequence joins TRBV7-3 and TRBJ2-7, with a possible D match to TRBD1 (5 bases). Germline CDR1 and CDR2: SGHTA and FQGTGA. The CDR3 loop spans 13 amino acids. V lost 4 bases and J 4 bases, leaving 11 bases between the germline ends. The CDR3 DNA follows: TGTGCCAGCAGCTCCTCGCAGGGTTACGAGCAGTACTTC. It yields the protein CASSSSQGYEQYF.

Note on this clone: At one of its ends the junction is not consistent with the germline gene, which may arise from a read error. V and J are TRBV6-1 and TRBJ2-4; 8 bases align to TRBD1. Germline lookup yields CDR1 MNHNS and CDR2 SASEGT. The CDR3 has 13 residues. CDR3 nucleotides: TGTGCCAGCAGAGGACAGGGTTCCCAAGGGATTCTATTC. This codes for CASRGQGSQGILF.

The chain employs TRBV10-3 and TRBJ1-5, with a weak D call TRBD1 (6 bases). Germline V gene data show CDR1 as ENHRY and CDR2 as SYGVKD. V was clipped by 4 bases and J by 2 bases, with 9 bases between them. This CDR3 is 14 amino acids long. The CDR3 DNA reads TGTGCCATCAGTGCACAGGGTGGCAATCAGCCCCAGCATTTT. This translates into CAISAQGGNQPQHF.

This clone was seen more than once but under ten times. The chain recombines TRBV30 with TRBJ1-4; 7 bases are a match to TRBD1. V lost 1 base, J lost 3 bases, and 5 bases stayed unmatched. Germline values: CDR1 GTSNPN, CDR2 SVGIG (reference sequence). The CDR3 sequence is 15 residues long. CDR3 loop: CAWSEGQGANEKLFF. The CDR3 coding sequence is TGTGCCTGGAGTGAAGGGCAGGGGGCTAATGAAAAACTGTTTTTT.

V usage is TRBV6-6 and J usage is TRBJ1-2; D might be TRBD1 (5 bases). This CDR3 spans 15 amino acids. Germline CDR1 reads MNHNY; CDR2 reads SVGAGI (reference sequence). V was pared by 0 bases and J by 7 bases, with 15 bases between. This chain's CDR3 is CASSYSVRVAGGYTF. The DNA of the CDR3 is TGTGCCAGCAGTTACTCAGTCAGGGTCGCAGGTGGCTACACCTTC.